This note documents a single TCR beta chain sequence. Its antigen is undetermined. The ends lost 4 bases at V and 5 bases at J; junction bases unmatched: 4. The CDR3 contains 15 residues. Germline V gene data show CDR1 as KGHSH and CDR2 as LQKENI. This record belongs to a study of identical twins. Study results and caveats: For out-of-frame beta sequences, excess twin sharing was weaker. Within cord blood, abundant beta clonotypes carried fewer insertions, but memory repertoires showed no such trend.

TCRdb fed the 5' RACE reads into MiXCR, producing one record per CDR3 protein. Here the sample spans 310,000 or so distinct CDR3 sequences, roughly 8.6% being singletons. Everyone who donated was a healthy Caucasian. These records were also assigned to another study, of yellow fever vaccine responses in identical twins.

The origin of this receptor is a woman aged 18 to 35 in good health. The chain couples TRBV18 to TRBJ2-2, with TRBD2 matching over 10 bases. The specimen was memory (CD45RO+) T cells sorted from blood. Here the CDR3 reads CASSLGLAVTGELFF. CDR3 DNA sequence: TGTGCCAGCTCACTTGGACTAGCGGTAACCGGGGAGCTGTTTTTT.